The 18 T cell receptor beta chains given below trace back to one sample, sequenced in a study of response to subunit inactivated influenza vaccine. TCRdb reanalysed the RT-PCR reads using MiXCR and keeps one entry per CDR3 protein. In the table there are under 550,000 distinct CDR3 sequences, less than 8% of which are singletons. The sequencing here drew on PBMCs from blood, taken less than 30 months after vaccination. The receptor source for this set is a man in his fifties or sixties who received an inactivated influenza vaccine.

The chain has TRBV3-1 and TRBJ1-1; D call uncertain. The germline V gene has CDR1 LGHDT and CDR2 YNNKEL (reference sequence). This CDR3 contains 16 residues. Trimming took off 4 bases at V and 0 bases at J, with 15 bases between the two ends. The CDR3 sequence: CASSPLAGPMNTEAFF. CDR3 nucleotide sequence: TGTGCCAGCAGCCCCCTCGCTGGGCCAATGAACACTGAAGCTTTCTTT.

The V call is TRBV28, the J call TRBJ2-3; 7 nucleotides align to TRBD2. V shed 0 bases and J 1 base; nucleotides not matched to a gene: 4. Germline V lookup: CDR1 MDHEN, CDR2 SYDVKM. This CDR3 region has 16 residues. CDR3 amino acids: CASSLWASGGTDTQYF. Here the CDR3 DNA reads TGTGCCAGCAGTTTATGGGCTAGCGGAGGCACAGATACGCAGTATTTT.

This chain uses TRBV5-1 with TRBJ1-2; tentatively, D is TRBD1 (5 bases). V lost 1 base to trimming and J lost 6 bases, with 10 bases between them. Germline-derived CDR1 and CDR2 are SGHRS and YFSETQ. The CDR3 runs 13 residues. CDR3 DNA sequence: TGCGCCAGCAGCTTGTTTTCAGGGAATGGCTACACCTTC. Translation gives CASSLFSGNGYTF.

This clonotype was counted many times. The V call is TRBV29-1, the J call TRBJ2-1; D may be TRBD1 or TRBD2 (6 bases each). The CDR3 sequence is 13 residues long. V gave up 4 bases and J gave up 10 bases, with 17 bases separating them. In germline, CDR1 is SQVTM, CDR2 ANQGSEA. CDR3: CSVVGGPAVEQFF. The DNA of the CDR3 is TGCAGCGTTGTCGGGGGCCCGGCCGTAGAGCAGTTCTTC.

The V gene is TRBV24-1, the J gene TRBJ2-2; 7 bases fit TRBD2. V shed 3 bases and J 2 bases; nucleotides not matched to a gene: 8. CDR1 is KGHDR, CDR2 SFDVKD, per germline. CDR3 length equals 17 residues. CDR3 DNA sequence: TGTGCCACCAGTGATCCCTCCGGGACTATTAACACCGGGGAGCTGTTTTTT. It is translated as CATSDPSGTINTGELFF.

There are a few counts of this clonotype. The rearrangement uses TRBV28 and TRBJ1-6, with 10 bases that match TRBD1. CDR3 size: 15 residues. Germline-derived CDR1 and CDR2 are MDHEN and SYDVKM. V was pared by 5 bases and J by 9 bases, with 7 bases of the junction left unmatched. CDR3 sequence reads: CASSPRTGGSSPLHF. The CDR3 DNA reads as TGTGCCAGCAGTCCCCGGACAGGGGGAAGTTCACCCCTCCACTTT.

The rearrangement uses TRBV4-2 and TRBJ1-5; maybe TRBD1 (5 bases). In germline, CDR1 is LGHNA, CDR2 YNFKEQ. Trimming removed 6 bases at V and 9 bases at J, with 12 bases between. The CDR3 runs 12 residues. The CDR3 reads CASRTAPSPQHF. DNA for the CDR3: TGTGCCAGCAGGACAGCCCCTTCGCCCCAGCATTTT.

This clonotype was detected many times. DNA of the CDR3: TGTGCCAGCAGCGTCGAAGGGGCCGGGGAGCTGTTTTTT. Translating it yields CASSVEGAGELFF. The chain couples TRBV7-3 to TRBJ2-2; a possible D gene is TRBD1 (5 bases). With 5 bases removed from V and 6 bases from J, the gap between germline ends came to 10 bases. Germline CDR1 is SGHTA and CDR2 is FQGTGA. The CDR3 covers 13 residues.

The CDR3 DNA follows: TGTGCCGACAGGCGGGTTGGGAACTTCGCGGCCAAAAACATTCAGTACTTC. Its translation is CADRRVGNFAAKNIQYF. The V call is TRBV10-3, the J call TRBJ2-4; D possibly corresponds to TRBD1 (6 bases). V was shortened by 11 bases and J by 1 base, with 24 bases between the two germline ends. The CDR3 spans 17 residues. Germline CDR1 reads ENHRY; CDR2 reads SYGVKD.

The chain recombines TRBV7-9 with TRBJ2-2; a weak D match, TRBD1 (5 bases). Trimming removed 4 bases at V and 5 bases at J, with 8 bases between. This CDR3 contains 13 residues. In germline, CDR1 is SEHNR, CDR2 FQNEAQ (reference sequence). The CDR3 region is CASSYRTTGELFF. The CDR3 nucleotides read TGTGCCAGCAGCTACCGGACAACCGGGGAGCTGTTTTTT.

V gene TRBV7-2 combines with J gene TRBJ2-1; TRBD1 agrees at 7 bases. From germline, CDR1 is SGHTA and CDR2 FQGNSA. V was pared by 6 bases and J by 1 base, with 6 bases of the junction left unmatched. The CDR3 length is 15 residues. CDR3 loop: CASSTGVGSYNEQFF. The CDR3 nucleotides read TGTGCCAGCAGTACAGGGGTCGGGTCCTACAATGAGCAGTTCTTC. Together with reference TRBV7-2 and TRBJ2-1, the CDR3 gives the full variable domain: GAGVSQSPSNKVTEKGKDVELRCDPISGHTALYWYRQSLGQGLEFLIYFQGNSAPDKSGLPSDRFSAERTGGSVSTLTIQRTQQEDSAVYLCASSTGVGSYNEQFFGPGTRLTVL.

This chain links TRBV20-1 with TRBJ2-7; TRBD2 is a possible D gene (6 bases). The V end lost 6 bases, the J end lost 3 bases, and 15 bases lay between the germline ends. Looked up from germline, CDR1 is DFQATT and CDR2 is SNEGSKA (reference sequence). The CDR3 totals 13 residues. CDR3 protein: CSAGGYSGYEQYF. CDR3 DNA sequence: TGCAGTGCCGGGGGTTATAGCGGCTACGAGCAGTACTTC.

This clonotype came up many times. This chain connects TRBV19 to TRBJ2-7; the D gene is possibly TRBD1 (5 bases). Germline V gives CDR1 LNHDA, CDR2 SQIVND (reference sequence). V was trimmed by 9 bases and J by 0 bases, leaving 15 bases between them. This CDR3 is built from 14 residues. This CDR3 reads CASKRGPSSYEQYF. The CDR3, as DNA: TGTGCCAGCAAAAGGGGCCCTAGCTCCTACGAGCAGTACTTC.

This clonotype was seen a few times. V is TRBV7-2 and J is TRBJ2-3; 11 bases align to TRBD2. The CDR3 extends over 13 amino acids. V was clipped by 7 bases and J by 15 bases; unmatched bases: 12. Germline lookup yields CDR1 SGHTA and CDR2 FQGNSA. CDR3 nucleotide sequence: TGTGCCAGCACTTTGACTAGCGGGACATGGGTATATTTT. Its translation: CASTLTSGTWVYF. The variable domain in full, completed from reference TRBV7-2 and TRBJ2-3, reads GAGVSQSPSNKVTEKGKDVELRCDPISGHTALYWYRQSLGQGLEFLIYFQGNSAPDKSGLPSDRFSAERTGGSVSTLTIQRTQQEDSAVYLCASTLTSGTWVYFGPGTRLTVL.

The sample holds a few counts of this clonotype. This chain connects TRBV4-1 to TRBJ1-2; TRBD1 aligns across 8 bases. The ends lost 3 bases at V and 6 bases at J; junction bases unmatched: 9. The germline V gene has CDR1 MGHRA and CDR2 YSYEKL. The CDR3 contains 15 residues. The CDR3 loop is CASSHRTGRIDGYTF. CDR3 sequence (DNA): TGCGCCAGCAGCCATCGGACAGGGCGGATCGATGGCTACACCTTC.

The chain couples TRBV5-1 to TRBJ2-7; possibly TRBD1 for D (5 bases). The CDR3 consists of 15 residues. Per the germline V gene, CDR1 is SGHRS and CDR2 is YFSETQ. The V gene lost 5 bases and the J gene lost 2 bases, with 17 bases spanning the gap. For the CDR3, the DNA is TGCGCCAGCAGGGAAATTAGGGGCAAAGCCTACGAGCAGTACTTC. Translating it yields CASREIRGKAYEQYF.

This sequence joins TRBV5-1 and TRBJ2-3; D may be TRBD1 (5 bases). Per the germline V gene, CDR1 is SGHRS and CDR2 is YFSETQ. The CDR3 length is 15 residues. V lost 4 bases and J 0 bases, leaving 12 bases between the germline ends. The CDR3 DNA is TGCGCCAGCAGCCCACAGGCGCCGAGCACAGATACGCAGTATTTT. Amino acid sequence: CASSPQAPSTDTQYF.

This clonotype was detected a few times. The chain carries TRBV11-2 and TRBJ2-2; tentatively, D is TRBD2 (7 bases). The CDR3 totals 17 residues. Germline CDR1 SGHAT, CDR2 FQNNGV. With 0 bases removed from V and 2 bases from J, the gap between germline ends came to 13 bases. The CDR3: CASSLDRAGANTGELFF. The CDR3, as DNA: TGTGCCAGCAGCTTAGATCGGGCGGGGGCCAACACCGGGGAGCTGTTTTTT.